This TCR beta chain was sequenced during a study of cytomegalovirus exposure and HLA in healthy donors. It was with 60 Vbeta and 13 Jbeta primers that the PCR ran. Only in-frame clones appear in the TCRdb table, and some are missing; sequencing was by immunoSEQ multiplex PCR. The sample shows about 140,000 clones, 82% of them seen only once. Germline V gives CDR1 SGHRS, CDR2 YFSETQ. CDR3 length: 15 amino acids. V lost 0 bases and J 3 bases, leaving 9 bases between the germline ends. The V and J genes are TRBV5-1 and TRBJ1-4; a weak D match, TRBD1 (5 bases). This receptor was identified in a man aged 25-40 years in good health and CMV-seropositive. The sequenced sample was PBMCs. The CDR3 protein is CASSLGGHPNEKLFF. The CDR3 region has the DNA TGCGCCAGCAGCTTGGGAGGACACCCTAATGAAAAACTGTTTTTT.